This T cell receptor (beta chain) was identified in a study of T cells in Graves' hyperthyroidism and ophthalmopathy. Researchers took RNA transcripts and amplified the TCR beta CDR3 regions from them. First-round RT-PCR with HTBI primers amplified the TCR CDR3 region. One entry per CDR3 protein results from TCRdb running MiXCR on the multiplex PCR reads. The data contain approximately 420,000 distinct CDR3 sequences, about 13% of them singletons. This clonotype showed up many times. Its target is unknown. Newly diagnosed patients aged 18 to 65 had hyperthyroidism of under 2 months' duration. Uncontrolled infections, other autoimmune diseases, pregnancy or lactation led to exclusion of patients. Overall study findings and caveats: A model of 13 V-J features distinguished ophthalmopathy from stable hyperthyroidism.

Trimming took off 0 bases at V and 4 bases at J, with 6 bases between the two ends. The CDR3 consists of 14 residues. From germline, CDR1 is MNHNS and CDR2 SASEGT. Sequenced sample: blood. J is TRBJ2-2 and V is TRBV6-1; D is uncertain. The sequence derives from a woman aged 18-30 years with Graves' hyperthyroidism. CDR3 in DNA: TGTGCCAGCAGTGAAGCGGTCGTCACCGGGGAGCTGTTTTTT. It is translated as CASSEAVVTGELFF.